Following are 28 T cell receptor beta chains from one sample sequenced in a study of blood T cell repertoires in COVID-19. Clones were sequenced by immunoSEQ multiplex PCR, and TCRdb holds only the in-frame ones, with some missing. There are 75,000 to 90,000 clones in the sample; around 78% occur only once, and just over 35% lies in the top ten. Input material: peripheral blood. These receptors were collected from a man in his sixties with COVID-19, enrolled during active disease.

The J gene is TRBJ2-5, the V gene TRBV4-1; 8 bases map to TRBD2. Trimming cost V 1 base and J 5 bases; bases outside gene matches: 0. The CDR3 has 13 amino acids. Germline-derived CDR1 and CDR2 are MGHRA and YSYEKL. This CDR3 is CASSQVAGETQYF. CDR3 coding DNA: TGCGCCAGCAGCCAAGTAGCGGGGGAGACCCAGTACTTC.

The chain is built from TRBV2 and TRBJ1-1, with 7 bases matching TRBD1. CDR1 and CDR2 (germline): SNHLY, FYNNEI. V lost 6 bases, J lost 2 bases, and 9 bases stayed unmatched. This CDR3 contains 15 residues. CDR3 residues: CASSARTGSNTEAFF. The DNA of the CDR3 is TGTGCCAGCAGCGCCCGGACAGGCTCAAACACTGAAGCTTTCTTT.

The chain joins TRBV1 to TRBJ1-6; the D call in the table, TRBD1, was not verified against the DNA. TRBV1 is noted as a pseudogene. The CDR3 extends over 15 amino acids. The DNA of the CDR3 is TGCACCAGCAGCCATAGGACAGGTGTGGATTCACCCCTCCACTTT. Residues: CTSSHRTGVDSPLHF.

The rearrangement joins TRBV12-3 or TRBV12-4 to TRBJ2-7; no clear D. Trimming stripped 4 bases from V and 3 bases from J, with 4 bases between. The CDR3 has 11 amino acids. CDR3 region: CASSSGYEQYF. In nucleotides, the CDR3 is TGTGCCAGCAGTTCGGGCTACGAGCAGTACTTC.

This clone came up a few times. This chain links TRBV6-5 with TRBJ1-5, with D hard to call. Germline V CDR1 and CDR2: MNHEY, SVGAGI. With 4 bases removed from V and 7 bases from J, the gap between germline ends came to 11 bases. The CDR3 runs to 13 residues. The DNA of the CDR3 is TGTGCCAGCAGTTTCCGCCCCGAGCAGCCCCAGCATTTT. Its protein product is CASSFRPEQPQHF.

CDR3 in amino acids: CAISDMNTEAFF. DNA for the CDR3: TGTGCCATCAGTGACATGAACACTGAAGCTTTCTTT. This chain connects TRBV10-3 to TRBJ1-1; D is uncertain. CDR3 length equals 12 residues. Germline V gene lookup returns CDR1 ENHRY and CDR2 SYGVKD. Trimming took 3 bases from V and 0 from J, leaving 2 bases between them.

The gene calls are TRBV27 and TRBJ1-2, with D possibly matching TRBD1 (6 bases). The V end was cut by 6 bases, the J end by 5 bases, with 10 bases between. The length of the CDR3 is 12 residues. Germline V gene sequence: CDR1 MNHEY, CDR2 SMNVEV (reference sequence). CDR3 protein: CASRGAGYGYTF. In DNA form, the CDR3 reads TGTGCCAGCAGGGGGGCAGGGTATGGCTACACCTTC.

The CDR3 DNA reads TGTGCCACCCCTCGGCGGGACCGGGTGGATACGCAGTATTTT. Its protein is CATPRRDRVDTQYF. The V call is TRBV24-1, the J call TRBJ2-3; a possible D gene is TRBD2 (6 bases). The V end was cut by 9 bases, the J end by 6 bases, with 18 bases between. This CDR3 has 14 residues. The V gene's germline CDR1 is KGHDR and CDR2 SFDVKD.

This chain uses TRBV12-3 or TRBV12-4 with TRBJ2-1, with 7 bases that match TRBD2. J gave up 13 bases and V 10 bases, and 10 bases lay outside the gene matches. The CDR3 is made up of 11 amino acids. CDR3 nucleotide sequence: TGTGCCATTTCCCTCGGGACTATCCAGTTCTTC. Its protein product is CAISLGTIQFF.

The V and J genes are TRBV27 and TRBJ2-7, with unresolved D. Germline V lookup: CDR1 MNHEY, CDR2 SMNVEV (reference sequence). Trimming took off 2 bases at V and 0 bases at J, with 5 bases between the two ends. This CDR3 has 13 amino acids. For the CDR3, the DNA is TGTGCCAGCAGTTTAGTTAGCTCCTACGAGCAGTACTTC. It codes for CASSLVSSYEQYF.

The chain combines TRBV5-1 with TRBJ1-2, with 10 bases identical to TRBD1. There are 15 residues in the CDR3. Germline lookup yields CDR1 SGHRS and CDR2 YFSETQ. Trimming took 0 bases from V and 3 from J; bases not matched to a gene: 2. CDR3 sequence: CASSLAGQGHYGYTF. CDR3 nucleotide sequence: TGCGCCAGCAGCTTGGCGGGACAGGGGCACTATGGCTACACCTTC.

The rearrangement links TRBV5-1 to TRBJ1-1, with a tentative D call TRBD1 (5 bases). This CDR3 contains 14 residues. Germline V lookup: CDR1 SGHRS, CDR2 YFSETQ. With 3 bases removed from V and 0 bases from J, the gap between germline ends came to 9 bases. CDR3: CASSSTALNTEAFF. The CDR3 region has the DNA TGCGCCAGCAGCTCGACAGCTTTGAACACTGAAGCTTTCTTT.

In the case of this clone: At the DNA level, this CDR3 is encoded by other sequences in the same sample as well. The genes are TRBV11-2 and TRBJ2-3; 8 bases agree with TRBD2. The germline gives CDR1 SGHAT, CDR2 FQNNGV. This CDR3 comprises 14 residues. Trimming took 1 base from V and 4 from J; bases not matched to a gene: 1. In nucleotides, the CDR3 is TGTGCCAGCAGCTTAGCGGGGGGGCCAGATACGCAGTATTTT. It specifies CASSLAGGPDTQYF.

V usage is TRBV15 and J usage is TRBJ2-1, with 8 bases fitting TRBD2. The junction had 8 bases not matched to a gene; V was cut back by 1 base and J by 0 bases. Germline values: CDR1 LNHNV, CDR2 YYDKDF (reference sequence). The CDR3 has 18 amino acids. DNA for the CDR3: TGTGCCACCAGCAGAGGGATAACTAGCGGTAGCTCCTACAATGAGCAGTTCTTC. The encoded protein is CATSRGITSGSSYNEQFF.

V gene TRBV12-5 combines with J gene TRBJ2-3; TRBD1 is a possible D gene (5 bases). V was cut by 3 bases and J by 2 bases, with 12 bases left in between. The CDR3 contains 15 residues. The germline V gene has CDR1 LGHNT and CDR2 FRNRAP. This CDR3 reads CASGLPGAHTDTQYF. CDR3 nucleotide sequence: TGTGCTAGTGGTTTACCTGGGGCACACACAGATACGCAGTATTTT.

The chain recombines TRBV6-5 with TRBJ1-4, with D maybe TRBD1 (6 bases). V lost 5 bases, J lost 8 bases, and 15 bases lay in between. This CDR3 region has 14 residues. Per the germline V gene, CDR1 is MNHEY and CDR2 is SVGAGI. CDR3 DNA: TGTGCCAGCAGTCAACAGGGTGGAAAGGAAAAACTGTTTTTT. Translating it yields CASSQQGGKEKLFF.

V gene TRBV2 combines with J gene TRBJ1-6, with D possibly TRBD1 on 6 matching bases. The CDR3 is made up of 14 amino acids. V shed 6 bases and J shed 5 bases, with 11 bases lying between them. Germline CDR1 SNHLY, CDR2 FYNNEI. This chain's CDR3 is CASRLDSNNSPLHF. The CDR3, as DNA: TGTGCCAGCAGGCTGGACAGCAATAATTCACCCCTCCACTTT.

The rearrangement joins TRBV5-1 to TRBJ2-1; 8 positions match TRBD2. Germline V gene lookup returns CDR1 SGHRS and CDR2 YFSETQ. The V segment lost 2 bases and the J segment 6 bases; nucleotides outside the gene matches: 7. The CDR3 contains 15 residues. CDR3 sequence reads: CASSFISGVGNEQFF. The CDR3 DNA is TGCGCCAGCAGCTTCATTAGCGGGGTAGGCAATGAGCAGTTCTTC. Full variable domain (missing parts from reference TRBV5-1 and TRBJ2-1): KAGVTQTPRYLIKTRGQQVTLSCSPISGHRSVSWYQQTPGQGLQFLFEYFSETQRNKGNFPGRFSGRQFSNSRSEMNVSTLELGDSALYLCASSFISGVGNEQFFGPGTRLTVL.

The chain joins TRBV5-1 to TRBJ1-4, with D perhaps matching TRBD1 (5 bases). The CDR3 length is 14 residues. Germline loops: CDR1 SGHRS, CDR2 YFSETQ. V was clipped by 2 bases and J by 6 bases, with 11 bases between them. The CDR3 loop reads CASSLGDSDEKLFF. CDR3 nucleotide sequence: TGCGCCAGCAGCTTAGGGGATTCAGATGAAAAACTGTTTTTT.

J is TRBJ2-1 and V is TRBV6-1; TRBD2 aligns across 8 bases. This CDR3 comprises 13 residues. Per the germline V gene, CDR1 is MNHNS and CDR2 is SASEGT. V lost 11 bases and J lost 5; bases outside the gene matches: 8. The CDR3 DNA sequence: TGTGCCGGCCGGGGCGGGGGGAACAATGAGCAGTTCTTC. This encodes CAGRGGGNNEQFF.

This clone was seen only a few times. This CDR3 is CASSTPDRVVQETQYF. The CDR3 DNA reads as TGTGCCAGCAGCACCCCGGACAGGGTAGTCCAAGAGACCCAGTACTTC. The chain is built from TRBV5-4 and TRBJ2-5, with TRBD1 identical over 8 bases. Germline V gene lookup returns CDR1 SGHNT and CDR2 YYREEE (reference sequence). Trimming cost V 4 bases and J 1 base; bases outside gene matches: 9. The CDR3 is 16 amino acids. The complete variable domain, with remaining parts taken from reference TRBV5-4 and TRBJ2-5, reads ETGVTQSPTHLIKTRGQQVTLRCSSQSGHNTVSWYQQALGQGPQFIFQYYREEENGRGNFPPRFSGLQFPNYSSELNVNALELDDSALYLCASSTPDRVVQETQYFGPGTRLLVL.

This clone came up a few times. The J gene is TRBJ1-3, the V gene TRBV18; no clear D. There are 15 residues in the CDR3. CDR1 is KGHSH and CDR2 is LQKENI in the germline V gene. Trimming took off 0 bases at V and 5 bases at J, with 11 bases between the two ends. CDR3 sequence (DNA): TGTGCCAGCTCACCACCTGGAGGGCAAAGAAACACCATATATTTT. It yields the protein CASSPPGGQRNTIYF.

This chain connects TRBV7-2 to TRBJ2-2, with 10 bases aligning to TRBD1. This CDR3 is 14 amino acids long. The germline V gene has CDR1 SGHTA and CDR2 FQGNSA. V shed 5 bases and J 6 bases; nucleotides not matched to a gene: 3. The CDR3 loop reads CASSLDRGPGELFF. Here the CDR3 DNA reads TGTGCCAGCAGCCTCGACAGGGGGCCCGGGGAGCTGTTTTTT.

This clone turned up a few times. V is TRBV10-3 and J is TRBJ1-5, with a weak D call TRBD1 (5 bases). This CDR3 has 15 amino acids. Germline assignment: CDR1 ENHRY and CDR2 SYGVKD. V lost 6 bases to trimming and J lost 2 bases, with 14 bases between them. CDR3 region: CAIRAGSDGNQPQHF. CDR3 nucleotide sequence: TGTGCCATCAGGGCAGGGTCCGATGGCAATCAGCCCCAGCATTTT.

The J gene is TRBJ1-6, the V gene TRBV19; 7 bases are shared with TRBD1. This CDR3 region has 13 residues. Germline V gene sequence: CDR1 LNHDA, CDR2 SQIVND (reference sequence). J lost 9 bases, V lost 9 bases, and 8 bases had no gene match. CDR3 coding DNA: TGTGCCAGCAAGGACAGGAGGGGTTCACCCCTCCACTTT. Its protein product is CASKDRRGSPLHF.

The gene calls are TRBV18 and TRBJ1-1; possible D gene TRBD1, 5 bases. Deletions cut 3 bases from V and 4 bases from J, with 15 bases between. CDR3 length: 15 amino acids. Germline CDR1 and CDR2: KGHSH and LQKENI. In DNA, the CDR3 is TGTGCCAGCTCACCTCTTGACAGACTGGGCACTGAAGCTTTCTTT. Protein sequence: CASSPLDRLGTEAFF.

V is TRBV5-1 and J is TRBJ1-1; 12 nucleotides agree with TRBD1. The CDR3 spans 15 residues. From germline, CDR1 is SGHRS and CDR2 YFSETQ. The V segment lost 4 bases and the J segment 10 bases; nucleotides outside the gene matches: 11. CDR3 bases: TGCGCCAGCAGCGTGACGGGACAGGGGGCGTCGGTAGCTTTCTTT. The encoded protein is CASSVTGQGASVAFF.

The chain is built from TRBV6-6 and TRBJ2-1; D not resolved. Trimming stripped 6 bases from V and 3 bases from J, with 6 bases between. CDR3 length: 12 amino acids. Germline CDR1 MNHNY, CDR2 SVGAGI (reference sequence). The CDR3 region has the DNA TGTGCCAGCAGCCGTATCTACAATGAGCAGTTCTTC. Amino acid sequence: CASSRIYNEQFF.